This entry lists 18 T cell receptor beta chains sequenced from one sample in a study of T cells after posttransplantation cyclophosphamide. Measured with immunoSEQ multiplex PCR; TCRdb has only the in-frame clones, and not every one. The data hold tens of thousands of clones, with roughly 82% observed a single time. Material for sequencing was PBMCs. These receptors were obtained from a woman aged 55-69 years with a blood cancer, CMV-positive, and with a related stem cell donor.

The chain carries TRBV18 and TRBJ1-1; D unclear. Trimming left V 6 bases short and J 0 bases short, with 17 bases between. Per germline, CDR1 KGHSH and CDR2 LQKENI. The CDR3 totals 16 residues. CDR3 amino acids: CASSPAQVSLNTEAFF. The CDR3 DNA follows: TGTGCCAGCTCGCCAGCCCAGGTCTCTCTGAACACTGAAGCTTTCTTT.

The CDR3 region has the DNA TGTGCCAGCTCACCACCGTCAGGACAGGTAGACCACTATGGCTACACCTTC. Its translation: CASSPPSGQVDHYGYTF. The rearrangement uses TRBV18 and TRBJ1-2; 7 positions agree with TRBD1. Germline CDR1 reads KGHSH; CDR2 reads LQKENI. The CDR3 is made up of 17 amino acids. V shed 0 bases and J 3 bases; nucleotides not matched to a gene: 10.

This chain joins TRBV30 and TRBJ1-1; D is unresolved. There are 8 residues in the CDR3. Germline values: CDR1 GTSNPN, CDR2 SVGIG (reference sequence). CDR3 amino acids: CVAHEAFF. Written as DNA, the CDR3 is TGTGTGGCTCATGAAGCTTTCTTT.

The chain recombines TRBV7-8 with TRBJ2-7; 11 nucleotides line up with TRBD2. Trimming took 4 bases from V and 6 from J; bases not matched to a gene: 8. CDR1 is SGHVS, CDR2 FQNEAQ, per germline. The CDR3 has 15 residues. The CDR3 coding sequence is TGTGCCAGCAGCTCGACTAGCGGGATGTCTGGCGAGCAGTACTTC. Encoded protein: CASSSTSGMSGEQYF.

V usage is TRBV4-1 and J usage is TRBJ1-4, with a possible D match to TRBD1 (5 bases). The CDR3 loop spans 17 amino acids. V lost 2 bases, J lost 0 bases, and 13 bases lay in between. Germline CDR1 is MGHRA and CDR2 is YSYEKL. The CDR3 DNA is TGCGCCAGCAGCCAAACCGGGACTCAACCAACTAATGAAAAACTGTTTTTT. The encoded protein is CASSQTGTQPTNEKLFF.

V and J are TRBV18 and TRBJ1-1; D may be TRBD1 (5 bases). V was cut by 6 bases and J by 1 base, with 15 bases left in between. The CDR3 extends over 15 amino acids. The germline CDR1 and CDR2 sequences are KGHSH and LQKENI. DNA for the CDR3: TGTGCCAGCTCTCAATTTGGGGGGAGGAACACTGAAGCTTTCTTT. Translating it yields CASSQFGGRNTEAFF. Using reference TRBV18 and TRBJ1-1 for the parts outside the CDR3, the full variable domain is NAGVMQNPRHLVRRRGQEARLRCSPMKGHSHVYWYRQLPEEGLKFMVYLQKENIIDESGMPKERFSAEFPKEGPSILRIQQVVRGDSAAYFCASSQFGGRNTEAFFGQGTRLTVV.

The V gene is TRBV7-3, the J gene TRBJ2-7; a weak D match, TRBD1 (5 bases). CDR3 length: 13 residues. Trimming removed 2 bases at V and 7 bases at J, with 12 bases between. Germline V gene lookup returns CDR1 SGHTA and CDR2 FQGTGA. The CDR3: CASSLGAGREQYF. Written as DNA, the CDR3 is TGTGCCAGCAGCTTAGGGGCTGGGCGGGAGCAGTACTTC.

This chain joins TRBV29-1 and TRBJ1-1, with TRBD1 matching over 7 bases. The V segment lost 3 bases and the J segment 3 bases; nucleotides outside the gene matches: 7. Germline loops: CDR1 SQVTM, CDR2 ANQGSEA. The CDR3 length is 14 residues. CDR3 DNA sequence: TGCAGCGTTGAGCGCGGGACAGAGCACACTGAAGCTTTCTTT. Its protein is CSVERGTEHTEAFF.

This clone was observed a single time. The CDR3 reads CASSLFRGSEKLFF. In DNA, the CDR3 is TGTGCCAGCAGTTTATTCAGAGGGAGTGAAAAACTGTTTTTT. The V gene is TRBV27, the J gene TRBJ1-4; D gene ambiguous. The length of the CDR3 is 14 residues. Germline loops: CDR1 MNHEY, CDR2 SMNVEV (reference sequence). The V and J ends lost 1 base and 7 bases respectively, with 10 bases between them.

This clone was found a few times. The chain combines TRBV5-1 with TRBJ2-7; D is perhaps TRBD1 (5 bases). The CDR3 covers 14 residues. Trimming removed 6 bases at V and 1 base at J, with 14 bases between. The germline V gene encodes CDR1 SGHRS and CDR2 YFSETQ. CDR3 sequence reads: CASKGSQGSYEQYF. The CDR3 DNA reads TGCGCCAGCAAGGGAAGTCAGGGTTCCTACGAGCAGTACTTC.

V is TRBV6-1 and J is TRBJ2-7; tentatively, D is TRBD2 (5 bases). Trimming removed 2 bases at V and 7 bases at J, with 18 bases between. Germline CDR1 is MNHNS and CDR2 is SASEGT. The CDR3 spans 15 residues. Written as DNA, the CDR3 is TGTGCCAGCAGTGAACATAGCGCCCTAACGGGGGAGCAGTACTTC. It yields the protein CASSEHSALTGEQYF.

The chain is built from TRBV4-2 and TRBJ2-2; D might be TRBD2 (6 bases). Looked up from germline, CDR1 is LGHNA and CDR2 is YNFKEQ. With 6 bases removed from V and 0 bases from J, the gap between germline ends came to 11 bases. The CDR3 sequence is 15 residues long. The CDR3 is CASRRDSANTGELFF. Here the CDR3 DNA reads TGTGCCAGCAGGAGGGACTCTGCGAACACCGGGGAGCTGTTTTTT.

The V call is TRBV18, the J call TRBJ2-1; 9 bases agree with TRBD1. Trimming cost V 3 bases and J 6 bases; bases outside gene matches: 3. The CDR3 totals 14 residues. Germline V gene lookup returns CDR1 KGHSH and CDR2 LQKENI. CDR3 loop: CASSPGQGGNEQFF. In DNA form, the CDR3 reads TGTGCCAGCTCACCGGGACAGGGTGGCAATGAGCAGTTCTTC.

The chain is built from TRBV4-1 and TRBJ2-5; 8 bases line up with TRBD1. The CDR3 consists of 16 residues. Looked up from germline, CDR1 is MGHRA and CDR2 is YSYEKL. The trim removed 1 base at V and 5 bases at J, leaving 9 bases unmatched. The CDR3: CASSQAPRGLEETQYF. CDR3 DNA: TGCGCCAGCAGCCAAGCCCCCAGGGGGCTCGAGGAGACCCAGTACTTC.

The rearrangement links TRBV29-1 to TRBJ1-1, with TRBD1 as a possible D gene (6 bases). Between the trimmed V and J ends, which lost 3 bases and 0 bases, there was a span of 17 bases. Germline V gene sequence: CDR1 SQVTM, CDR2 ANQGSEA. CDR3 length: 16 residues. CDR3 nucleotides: TGCAGCGTTGATTCGGGGGGCCCTACCATGAACACTGAAGCTTTCTTT. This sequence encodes CSVDSGGPTMNTEAFF.

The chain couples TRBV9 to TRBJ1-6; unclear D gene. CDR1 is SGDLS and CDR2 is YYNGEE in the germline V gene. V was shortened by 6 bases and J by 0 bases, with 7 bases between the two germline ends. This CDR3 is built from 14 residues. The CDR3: CASTGGSYNSPLHF. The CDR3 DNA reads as TGTGCCAGCACCGGAGGCTCCTATAATTCACCCCTCCACTTT. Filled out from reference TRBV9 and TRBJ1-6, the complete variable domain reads DSGVTQTPKHLITATGQRVTLRCSPRSGDLSVYWYQQSLDQGLQFLIQYYNGEERAKGNILERFSAQQFPDLHSELNLSSLELGDSALYFCASTGGSYNSPLHFGNGTRLTVT.

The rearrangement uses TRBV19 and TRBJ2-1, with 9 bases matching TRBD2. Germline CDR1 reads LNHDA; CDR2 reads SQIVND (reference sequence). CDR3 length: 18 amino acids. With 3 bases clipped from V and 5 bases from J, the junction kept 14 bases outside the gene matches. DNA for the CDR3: TGTGCCAGTAGTATTTCGGCGGTAGGACTAGCGAGGCACAATGAGCAGTTCTTC. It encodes CASSISAVGLARHNEQFF.

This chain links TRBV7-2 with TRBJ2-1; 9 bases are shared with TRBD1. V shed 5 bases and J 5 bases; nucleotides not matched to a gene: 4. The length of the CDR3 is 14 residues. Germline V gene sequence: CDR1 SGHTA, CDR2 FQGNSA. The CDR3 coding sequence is TGTGCCAGCAGCGGCTGGACAGGGGACAATGAGCAGTTCTTC. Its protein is CASSGWTGDNEQFF.